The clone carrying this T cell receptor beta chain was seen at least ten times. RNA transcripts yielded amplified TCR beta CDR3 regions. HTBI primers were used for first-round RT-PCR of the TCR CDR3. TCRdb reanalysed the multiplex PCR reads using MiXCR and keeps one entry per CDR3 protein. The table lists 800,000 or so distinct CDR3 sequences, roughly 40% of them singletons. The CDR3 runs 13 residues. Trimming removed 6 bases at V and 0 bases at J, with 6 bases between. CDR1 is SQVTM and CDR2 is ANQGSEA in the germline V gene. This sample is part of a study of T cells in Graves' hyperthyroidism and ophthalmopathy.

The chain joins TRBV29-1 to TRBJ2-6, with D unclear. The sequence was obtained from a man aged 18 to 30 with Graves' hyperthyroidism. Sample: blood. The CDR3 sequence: CSVHSSGANVLTF. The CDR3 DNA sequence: TGCAGCGTCCACTCCTCTGGGGCCAACGTCCTGACTTTC.